This T cell receptor beta chain emerged from a study of cytomegalovirus exposure and HLA in healthy donors. Study outcomes and limitations: Researchers reported from a later analysis that most CMV-associated TCR beta chains appeared HLA-restricted.

The CDR3 runs 16 residues. J gave up 2 bases and V 6 bases, and 8 bases lay outside the gene matches. Germline CDR1 and CDR2: MGHRA and YSYEKL. A remark on this clone: Its specificity is not known.

In the PCR, 60 Vbeta and 13 Jbeta primers were used. The method was immunoSEQ multiplex PCR; TCRdb's version includes in-frame clones alone and lacks a portion of them. The table has 150,000 or so clones, about three quarters seen once. The clonotype comes from a woman aged 35 to 49 in good health and CMV-seronegative. The chain combines TRBV4-1 with TRBJ2-2; 8 bases match TRBD2. The sample consisted of PBMCs. The CDR3 DNA sequence: TGCGCCAGCAGAAGAGCGGGACTAGTCAACACCGGGGAGCTGTTTTTT. Translating gives CASRRAGLVNTGELFF.